This TCR beta chain was sequenced for a study of blood T cell repertoires in COVID-19. As for the study in general: Two negative PCRs, clearance, or symptom resolution were required of recovered Cohort 3 donors.

Individuals aged about 18 to 90 years were recruited from about two dozen US areas. Categorization into cohorts depended on clinical history that participants reported. This clone was counted only a few times. Original processing methods: Counts of nucleated cells, estimated from reference gene primer amplification, were obtained. Repertoires were generated with immunoSEQ multiplex PCR, while TCRdb's copy carries only in-frame clones and drops some. V, J and clone size are those of that table, while D and trimming were read from the DNA. The table includes approximately 240,000 clones, less than 90% detected once. Germline values: CDR1 LNHNV, CDR2 YYDKDF (reference sequence). The ends lost 9 bases at V and 6 bases at J; junction bases unmatched: 7. CDR3 size: 12 residues.

The gene calls are TRBV15 and TRBJ1-1; 7 bases match TRBD1. This TCR was recovered from a woman aged 50 to 60 in a cohort exposed to, infected with or recovered from COVID-19 (not recorded which). Sequenced: PBMCs or T cells enriched from blood (not recorded which). CDR3 nucleotide sequence: TGTGCCACTTCTACAGGGGACTCTGAAGCTTTCTTT. Protein sequence: CATSTGDSEAFF. Complete variable domain (other parts from reference TRBV15 and TRBJ1-1): DAMVIQNPRYQVTQFGKPVTLSCSQTLNHNVMYWYQQKSSQAPKLLFHYYDKDFNNEADTPDNFQSRRPNTSFCFLDIRSPGLGDTAMYLCATSTGDSEAFFGQGTRLTVV.